Listed here are 10 T cell receptor beta chains from one sample, sequenced in a study of T cell repertoires in cytomegalovirus infection. Each CDR3 protein is one row after TCRdb ran MiXCR on the reads. The sample has fewer than 550,000 distinct CDR3 sequences, around 11% seen once. The sequencing input was PBMCs. The receptors come from a human donor in good health (CMV status not recorded). Some clones in this sample may be carry-over from other donors' samples.

This clonotype has a count of ten or more. This rearrangement joins TRBV5-4 to TRBJ2-1, with 8 positions matching TRBD2. This CDR3 is 16 amino acids long. Germline V gives CDR1 SGHNT, CDR2 YYREEE (reference sequence). Unmatched junction bases numbered 10, after V lost 4 bases and J lost 4 bases. CDR3 protein: CASSGGGGGTYNEQFF. The CDR3 DNA sequence: TGTGCCAGCAGCGGCGGGGGCGGGGGGACTTACAATGAGCAGTTCTTC. The variable domain in full, completed from reference TRBV5-4 and TRBJ2-1, reads ETGVTQSPTHLIKTRGQQVTLRCSSQSGHNTVSWYQQALGQGPQFIFQYYREEENGRGNFPPRFSGLQFPNYSSELNVNALELDDSALYLCASSGGGGGTYNEQFFGPGTRLTVL.

There are a few counts of this clonotype. The J gene is TRBJ2-1, the V gene TRBV20-1; D is unresolved. V shed 6 bases and J shed 7 bases, with 16 bases lying between them. The CDR3 is made up of 13 amino acids. Germline V gene sequence: CDR1 DFQATT, CDR2 SNEGSKA (reference sequence). The CDR3 DNA reads as TGCAGTGCCATTCCCCTTTACGGGAATGAGCAGTTCTTC. Protein product: CSAIPLYGNEQFF.

This clonotype was seen repeatedly, ten times or more. V is TRBV5-6 and J is TRBJ1-5; D might be TRBD1 (5 bases). Trimming took 2 bases from V and 5 from J, leaving 14 bases between them. Germline V CDR1 and CDR2: SGHDT, YYEEEE. There are 15 residues in the CDR3. CDR3 residues: CASSFYRRGDQPQHF. The CDR3 nucleotides read TGTGCCAGCAGCTTCTATCGGAGGGGAGATCAGCCCCAGCATTTT.

This clonotype was seen at least ten times. The V call is TRBV12-3 or TRBV12-4, the J call TRBJ2-3; the D is unclear. V lost 5 bases, J lost 6 bases, and 18 bases lay in between. The length of the CDR3 is 15 residues. CDR3 DNA sequence: TGTGCCAGCAGTACAAGATGGTCTTTTTCCGATACGCAGTATTTT. This codes for CASSTRWSFSDTQYF.

The J gene is TRBJ1-4, the V gene TRBV27; possibly TRBD1 for D (5 bases). V was clipped by 3 bases and J by 8 bases, with 13 bases between them. CDR3 length: 14 amino acids. Germline V CDR1 and CDR2: MNHEY, SMNVEV (reference sequence). CDR3 in DNA: TGTGCCAGCAGTTTCGCAGGGACGGACGAAAAACTGTTTTTT. It yields the protein CASSFAGTDEKLFF. Combining the CDR3 with reference TRBV27 and TRBJ1-4 gives the whole variable domain EAQVTQNPRYLITVTGKKLTVTCSQNMNHEYMSWYRQDPGLGLRQIYYSMNVEVTDKGDVPEGYKVSRKEKRNFPLILESPSPNQTSLYFCASSFAGTDEKLFFGSGTQLSVL.

The table lists this clonotype with many counts. This sequence joins TRBV11-2 and TRBJ2-3, with 7 nucleotides matching TRBD1. The ends lost 4 bases at V and 5 bases at J; junction bases unmatched: 9. Germline-derived CDR1 and CDR2 are SGHAT and FQNNGV. The length of the CDR3 is 15 residues. Here the CDR3 reads CASSYSAGGKDTQYF. The CDR3 coding sequence is TGTGCCAGCAGCTATTCAGCAGGGGGAAAAGATACGCAGTATTTT. The variable domain in full, completed from reference TRBV11-2 and TRBJ2-3, reads EAGVAQSPRYKIIEKRQSVAFWCNPISGHATLYWYQQILGQGPKLLIQFQNNGVVDDSQLPKDRFSAERLKGVDSTLKIQPAKLEDSAVYLCASSYSAGGKDTQYFGPGTRLTVL.

This clonotype was recorded at least ten times. The chain has TRBV5-1 and TRBJ2-5, with TRBD2 matching 7 bases. This CDR3 has 15 residues. Unmatched junction bases numbered 10, after V lost 4 bases and J lost 4 bases. The germline CDR1 and CDR2 sequences are SGHRS and YFSETQ. CDR3 protein: CASSPGELARETQYF. CDR3 coding DNA: TGCGCCAGCAGCCCGGGGGAACTAGCGCGAGAGACCCAGTACTTC.

The CDR3 here is CASSIFRQGARGYTF. CDR3 coding DNA: TGTGCCAGTAGTATCTTTCGACAGGGGGCGCGTGGCTACACCTTC. The chain joins TRBV19 to TRBJ1-2, with 10 bases matching TRBD1. V dropped 3 bases and J dropped 7; count of bases not matched to a gene: 8. CDR1 LNHDA and CDR2 SQIVND come from the germline V gene (reference sequence). This CDR3 spans 15 amino acids.

This clonotype was detected only a few times. V is TRBV12-3 or TRBV12-4 and J is TRBJ2-1; either TRBD1 or TRBD2 may fit D (5 bases each). The ends were cut back, 5 bases at V and 1 base at J, with 12 bases in the middle. The CDR3 runs to 15 residues. This chain's CDR3 is CASSPLRGSYNEQFF. In DNA, the CDR3 is TGTGCCAGCAGTCCGCTGAGGGGATCCTACAATGAGCAGTTCTTC.

This clonotype has at least ten counts. The V call is TRBV4-1, the J call TRBJ1-2; D is perhaps TRBD1 (6 bases). Germline lookup yields CDR1 MGHRA and CDR2 YSYEKL. The CDR3 consists of 15 residues. V was pared by 2 bases and J by 4 bases, with 14 bases between. For the CDR3, the DNA is TGCGCCAGCAGCCAACTTGCAGGGGTAGGCTATGGCTACACCTTC. Its protein product is CASSQLAGVGYGYTF.